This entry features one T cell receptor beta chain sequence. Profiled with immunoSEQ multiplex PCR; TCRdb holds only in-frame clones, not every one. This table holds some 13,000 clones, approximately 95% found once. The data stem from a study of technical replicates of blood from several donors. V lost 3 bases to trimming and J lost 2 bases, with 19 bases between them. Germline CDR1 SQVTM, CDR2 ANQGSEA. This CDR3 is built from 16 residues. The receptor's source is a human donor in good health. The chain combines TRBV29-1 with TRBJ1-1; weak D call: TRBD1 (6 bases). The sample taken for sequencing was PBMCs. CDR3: CSVEVRGRIINTEAFF. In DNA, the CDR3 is TGCAGCGTTGAGGTCAGGGGCCGGATTATTAACACTGAAGCTTTCTTT.